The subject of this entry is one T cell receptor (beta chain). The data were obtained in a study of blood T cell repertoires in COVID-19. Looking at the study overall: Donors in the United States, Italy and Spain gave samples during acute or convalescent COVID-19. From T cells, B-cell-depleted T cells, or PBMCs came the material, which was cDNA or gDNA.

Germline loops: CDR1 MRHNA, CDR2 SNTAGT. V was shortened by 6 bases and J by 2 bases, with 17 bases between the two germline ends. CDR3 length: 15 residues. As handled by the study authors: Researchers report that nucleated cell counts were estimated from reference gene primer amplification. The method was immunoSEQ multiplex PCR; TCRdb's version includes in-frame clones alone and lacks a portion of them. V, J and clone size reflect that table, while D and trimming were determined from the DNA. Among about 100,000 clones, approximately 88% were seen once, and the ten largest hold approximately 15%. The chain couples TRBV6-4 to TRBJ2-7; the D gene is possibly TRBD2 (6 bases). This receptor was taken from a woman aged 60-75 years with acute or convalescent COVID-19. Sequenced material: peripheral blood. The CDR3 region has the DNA TGTGCCAGCAGCGTCTTTCACGGCGGGGCCTACGAGCAGTACTTC. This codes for CASSVFHGGAYEQYF.